This is a list of T cell receptor beta chains from one sample in a study of T cells in localized non-small cell lung cancer. Measured with immunoSEQ multiplex PCR; TCRdb has only the in-frame clones, and not every one. The sample includes around 35,000 clones, roughly 90% of them seen just once. This specimen consisted of peripheral blood mononuclear cells, obtained before any cancer treatment. The receptors here all came from a female donor older than 55 with stage II lung adenocarcinoma. The CDR3 runs from the conserved cysteine through the conserved F or W. D genes are given only for firm matches. Some rows mark clone size as missing; the rest say once, few, many or name a class of expanded clone.

D	J	V	size	CDR3	DNA
-	TRBJ1-2	TRBV30	-	CAWSPWELGGYTF	TGTGCCTGGAGCCCCTGGGAGTTGGGTGGCTACACCTTC
TRBD1	TRBJ1-4	TRBV5-1	-	CASSSDRGYEKLFF	TGCGCCAGCAGTTCGGACAGGGGTTACGAAAAACTGTTTTTT
-	TRBJ1-4	TRBV19	-	CARRGNLSTNEKLFF	TGTGCCAGGAGGGGGAACCTCTCAACTAATGAAAAACTGTTTTTT
-	TRBJ1-6	TRBV11-2	-	CASSPSLGNSPLHF	TGTGCCAGCAGCCCCTCCCTTGGTAATTCACCCCTCCACTTT
TRBD1	TRBJ2-1	TRBV19	-	CATQSTGGVEQFF	TGTGCCACCCAGTCGACAGGGGGCGTTGAGCAGTTCTTC
-	TRBJ1-5	TRBV7-8	-	CASSLARGSVGNSNQPQHF	TGTGCCAGCAGCTTAGCGCGGGGATCTGTGGGAAATAGCAATCAGCCCCAGCATTTT
-	TRBJ1-1	TRBV9	-	CASSPRALQTVNTEAFF	TGTGCCAGCAGCCCGAGAGCCCTACAGACAGTGAACACTGAAGCTTTCTTT
-	TRBJ1-2	TRBV2	-	CASSDTTNYGYTF	TGTGCCAGCAGTGACACCACTAACTATGGCTACACCTTC
-	TRBJ1-4	TRBV5-1	once	CASSFRVVGGNEKLFF	TGCGCCAGCAGCTTTAGGGTCGTAGGGGGGAATGAAAAACTGTTTTTT
-	TRBJ2-2	TRBV5-1	-	CASEGGSSTTTGELFF	TGCGCCAGCGAGGGCGGTTCATCTACTACCACCGGGGAGCTGTTTTTT
-	TRBJ1-2	TRBV7-3	-	CASSLEPFYGYTF	TGTGCCAGCAGCTTAGAACCGTTCTATGGCTACACCTTC
TRBD1	TRBJ2-2	TRBV5-4	-	CASYRGNTGELFF	TGTGCCAGCTACAGGGGAAACACCGGGGAGCTGTTTTTT
TRBD2	TRBJ2-1	TRBV7-2	-	CASSLAAMGTSGRIYNEQFF	TGTGCCAGCAGCTTAGCGGCGATGGGGACTAGCGGGAGGATTTACAATGAGCAGTTCTTC
-	TRBJ2-2	TRBV6-5	-	CATGGPGANTGELFF	TGTGCCACCGGGGGGCCGGGAGCAAACACCGGGGAGCTGTTTTTT
-	TRBJ1-2	TRBV27	-	CASSLSRSKGYGYTF	TGTGCCAGCAGTTTATCAAGGAGTAAAGGCTATGGCTACACCTTC